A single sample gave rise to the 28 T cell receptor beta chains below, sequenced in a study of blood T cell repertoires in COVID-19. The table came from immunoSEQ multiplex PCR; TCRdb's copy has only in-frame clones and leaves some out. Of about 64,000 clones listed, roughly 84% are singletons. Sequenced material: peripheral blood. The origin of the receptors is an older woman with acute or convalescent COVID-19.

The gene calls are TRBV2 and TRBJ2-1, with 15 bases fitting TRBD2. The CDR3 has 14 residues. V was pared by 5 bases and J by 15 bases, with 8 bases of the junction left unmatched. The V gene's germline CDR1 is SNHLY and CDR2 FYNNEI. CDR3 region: CASSPRTSGGEMFF. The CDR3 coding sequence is TGTGCCAGCAGTCCCCGGACTAGCGGGGGGGAAATGTTCTTC.

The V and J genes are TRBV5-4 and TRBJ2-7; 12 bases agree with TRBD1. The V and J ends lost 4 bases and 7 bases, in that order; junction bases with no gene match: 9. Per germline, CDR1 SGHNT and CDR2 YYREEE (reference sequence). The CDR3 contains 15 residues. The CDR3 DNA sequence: TGTGCCAGCAGCAAACCGGGACAGGGGGCGCAGGAGCAGTACTTC. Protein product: CASSKPGQGAQEQYF.

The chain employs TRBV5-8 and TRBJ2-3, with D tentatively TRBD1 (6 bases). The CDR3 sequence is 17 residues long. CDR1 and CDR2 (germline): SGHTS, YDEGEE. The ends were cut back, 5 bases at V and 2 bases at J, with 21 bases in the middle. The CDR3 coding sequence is TGTGCCAGCAGTGGTGGGTCTAAGTACAGGGCCACAGATACGCAGTATTTT. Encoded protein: CASSGGSKYRATDTQYF.

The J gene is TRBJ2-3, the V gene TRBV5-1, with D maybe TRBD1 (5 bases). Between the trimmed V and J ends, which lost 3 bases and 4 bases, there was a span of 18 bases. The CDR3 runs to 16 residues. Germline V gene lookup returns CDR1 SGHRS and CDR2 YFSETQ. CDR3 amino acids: CASSSQGAQGSDTQYF. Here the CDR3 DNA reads TGCGCCAGCAGCTCGCAAGGGGCGCAGGGCTCAGATACGCAGTATTTT.

CDR3 coding DNA: TGTGCCAGCAGTGACTACCCGAACGGGGAAATTAACTATGGCTACACCTTC. Its protein product is CASSDYPNGEINYGYTF. The rearrangement joins TRBV2 to TRBJ1-2, with unresolved D. The germline V gene encodes CDR1 SNHLY and CDR2 FYNNEI. Deletions cut 3 bases from V and 1 base from J, with 18 bases between. There are 17 residues in the CDR3. The variable domain in full, completed from reference TRBV2 and TRBJ1-2, reads EPEVTQTPSHQVTQMGQEVILRCVPISNHLYFYWYRQILGQKVEFLVSFYNNEISEKSEIFDDQFSVERPDGSNFTLKIRSTKLEDSAMYFCASSDYPNGEINYGYTFGSGTRLTVV.

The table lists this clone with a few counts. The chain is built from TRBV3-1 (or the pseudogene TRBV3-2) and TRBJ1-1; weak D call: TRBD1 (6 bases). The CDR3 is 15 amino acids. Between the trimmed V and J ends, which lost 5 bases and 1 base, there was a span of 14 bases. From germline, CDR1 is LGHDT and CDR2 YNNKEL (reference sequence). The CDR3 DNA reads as TGTGCCAGCAGCTACTCCCCCAGGGGGAACACTGAAGCTTTCTTT. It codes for CASSYSPRGNTEAFF.

CDR3 sequence (DNA): TGTGCCATCGGAAAACAGGGAACTGGCTACACCTTC. Translation gives CAIGKQGTGYTF. The chain joins TRBV6-5 to TRBJ1-2, with a possible D match to TRBD1 (6 bases). The germline V gene has CDR1 MNHEY and CDR2 SVGAGI. The V end lost 10 bases, the J end lost 7 bases, and 16 bases lay between the germline ends. The CDR3 has 12 residues.

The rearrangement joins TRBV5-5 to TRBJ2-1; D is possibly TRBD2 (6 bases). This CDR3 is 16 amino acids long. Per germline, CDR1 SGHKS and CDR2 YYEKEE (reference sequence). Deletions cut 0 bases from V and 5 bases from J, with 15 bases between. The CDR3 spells CASSLEEISGDNEQFF. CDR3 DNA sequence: TGTGCCAGCAGCTTGGAAGAGATTAGCGGAGACAATGAGCAGTTCTTC.

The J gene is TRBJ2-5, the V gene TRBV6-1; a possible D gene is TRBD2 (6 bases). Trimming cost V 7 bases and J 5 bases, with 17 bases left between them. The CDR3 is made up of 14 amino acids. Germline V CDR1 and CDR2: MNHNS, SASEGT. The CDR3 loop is CASTFSGRRETQYF. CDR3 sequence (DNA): TGTGCCAGCACCTTCAGCGGGCGTAGGGAGACCCAGTACTTC.

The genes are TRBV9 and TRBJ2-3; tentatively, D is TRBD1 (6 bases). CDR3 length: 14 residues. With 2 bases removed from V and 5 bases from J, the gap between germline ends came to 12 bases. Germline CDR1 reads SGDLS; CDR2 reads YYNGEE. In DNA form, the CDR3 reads TGTGCCAGCAGCGTCAGGGGTTTGAAAGATACGCAGTATTTT. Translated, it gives CASSVRGLKDTQYF.

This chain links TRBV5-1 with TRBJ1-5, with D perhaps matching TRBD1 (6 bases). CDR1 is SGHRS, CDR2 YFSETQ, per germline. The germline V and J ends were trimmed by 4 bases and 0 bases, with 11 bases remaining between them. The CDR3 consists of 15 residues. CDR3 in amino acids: CASSASGASNQPQHF. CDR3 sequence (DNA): TGCGCCAGCAGCGCCTCAGGGGCTAGCAATCAGCCCCAGCATTTT.

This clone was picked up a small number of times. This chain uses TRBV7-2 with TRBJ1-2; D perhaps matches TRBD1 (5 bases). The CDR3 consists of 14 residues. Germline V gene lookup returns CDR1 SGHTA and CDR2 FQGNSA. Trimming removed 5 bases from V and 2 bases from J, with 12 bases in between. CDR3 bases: TGTGCCAGCAGCCCAGCAAGACAGAACTATGGCTACACCTTC. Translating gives CASSPARQNYGYTF.

The CDR3 DNA reads TGTGCCAGCAGTCAGAACCGAGGCGCTTTCTTT. Translation gives CASSQNRGAFF. The chain joins TRBV6-6 to TRBJ1-1; D uncertain. This CDR3 has 11 amino acids. Germline values: CDR1 MNHNY, CDR2 SVGAGI (reference sequence). The V end lost 5 bases, the J end lost 11 bases, and 12 bases lay between the germline ends.

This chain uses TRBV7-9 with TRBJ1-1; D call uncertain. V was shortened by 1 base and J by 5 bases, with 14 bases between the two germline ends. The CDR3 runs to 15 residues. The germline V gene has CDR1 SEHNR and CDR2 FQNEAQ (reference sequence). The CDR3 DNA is TGTGCCAGCAGCTTAGTGGCCGGCGGATTGACTGAAGCTTTCTTT. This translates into CASSLVAGGLTEAFF.

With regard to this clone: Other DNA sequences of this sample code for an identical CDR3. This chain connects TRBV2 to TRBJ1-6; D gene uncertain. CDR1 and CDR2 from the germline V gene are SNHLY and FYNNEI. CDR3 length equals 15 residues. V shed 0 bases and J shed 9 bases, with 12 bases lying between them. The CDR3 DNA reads TGTGCCAGCAGTGAAGCGAGGGCAGGCCTTTCACCCCTCCACTTT. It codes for CASSEARAGLSPLHF.

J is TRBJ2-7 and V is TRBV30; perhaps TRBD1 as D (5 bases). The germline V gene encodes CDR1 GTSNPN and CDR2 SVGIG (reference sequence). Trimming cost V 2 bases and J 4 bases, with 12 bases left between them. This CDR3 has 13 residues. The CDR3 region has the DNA TGTGCCTGGAGTCAGGGCTCGGTTTACGAGCAGTACTTC. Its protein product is CAWSQGSVYEQYF.

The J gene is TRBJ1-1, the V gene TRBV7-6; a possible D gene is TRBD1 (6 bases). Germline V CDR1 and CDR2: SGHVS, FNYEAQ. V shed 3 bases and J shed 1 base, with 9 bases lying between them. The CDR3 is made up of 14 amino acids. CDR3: CASSLGAANTEAFF. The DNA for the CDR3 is TGTGCCAGCAGCTTGGGGGCAGCGAACACTGAAGCTTTCTTT.

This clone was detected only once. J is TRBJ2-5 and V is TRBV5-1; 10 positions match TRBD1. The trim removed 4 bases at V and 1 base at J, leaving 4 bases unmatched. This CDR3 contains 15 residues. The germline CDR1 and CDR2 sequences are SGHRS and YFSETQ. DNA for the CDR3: TGCGCCAGCAGCCGACAGGGGGCGGCCCAAGAGACCCAGTACTTC. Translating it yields CASSRQGAAQETQYF.

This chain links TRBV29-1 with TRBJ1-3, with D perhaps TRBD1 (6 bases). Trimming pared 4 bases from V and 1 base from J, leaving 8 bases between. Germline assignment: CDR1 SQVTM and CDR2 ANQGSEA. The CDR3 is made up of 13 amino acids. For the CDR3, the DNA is TGCAGCGTTGGGACAGTTTCTGGAAACACCATATATTTT. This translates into CSVGTVSGNTIYF. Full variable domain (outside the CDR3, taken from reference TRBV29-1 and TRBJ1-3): SAVISQKPSRDICQRGTSLTIQCQVDSQVTMMFWYRQQPGQSLTLIATANQGSEATYESGFVIDKFPISRPNLTFSTLTVSNMSPEDSSIYLCSVGTVSGNTIYFGEGSWLTVV.

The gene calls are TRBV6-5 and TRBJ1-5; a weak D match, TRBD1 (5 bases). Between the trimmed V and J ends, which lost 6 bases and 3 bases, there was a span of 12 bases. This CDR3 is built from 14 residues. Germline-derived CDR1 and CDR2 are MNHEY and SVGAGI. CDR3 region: CASSLGALNQPQHF. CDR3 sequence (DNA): TGTGCCAGCAGCCTAGGGGCCCTCAATCAGCCCCAGCATTTT.

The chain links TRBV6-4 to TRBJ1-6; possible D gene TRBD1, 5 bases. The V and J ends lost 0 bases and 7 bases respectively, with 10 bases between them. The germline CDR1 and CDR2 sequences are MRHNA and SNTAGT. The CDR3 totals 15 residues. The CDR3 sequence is CASSDSSQVNSPLHF. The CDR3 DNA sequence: TGTGCCAGCAGTGACTCCTCACAGGTCAATTCACCCCTCCACTTT.

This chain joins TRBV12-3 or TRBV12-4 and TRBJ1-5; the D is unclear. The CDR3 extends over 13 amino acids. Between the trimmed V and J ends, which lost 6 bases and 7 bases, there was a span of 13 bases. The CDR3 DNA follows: TGTGCCAGCAGCCCCTCCGGAGGGCAGCCCCAGCATTTT. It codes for CASSPSGGQPQHF.

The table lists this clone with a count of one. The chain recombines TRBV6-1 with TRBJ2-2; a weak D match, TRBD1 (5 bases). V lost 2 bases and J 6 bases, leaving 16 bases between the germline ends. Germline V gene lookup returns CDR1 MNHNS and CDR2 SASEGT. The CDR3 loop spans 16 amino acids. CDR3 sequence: CASSENPGQRPGELFF. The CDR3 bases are TGTGCCAGCAGTGAAAACCCAGGGCAACGGCCCGGGGAGCTGTTTTTT.

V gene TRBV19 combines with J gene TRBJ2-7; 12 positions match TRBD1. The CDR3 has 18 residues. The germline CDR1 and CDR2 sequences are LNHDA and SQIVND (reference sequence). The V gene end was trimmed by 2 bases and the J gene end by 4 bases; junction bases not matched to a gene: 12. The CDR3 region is CASSISAQGTGGIYEQYF. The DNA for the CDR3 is TGTGCCAGTAGTATATCCGCACAGGGGACAGGGGGCATATACGAGCAGTACTTC.

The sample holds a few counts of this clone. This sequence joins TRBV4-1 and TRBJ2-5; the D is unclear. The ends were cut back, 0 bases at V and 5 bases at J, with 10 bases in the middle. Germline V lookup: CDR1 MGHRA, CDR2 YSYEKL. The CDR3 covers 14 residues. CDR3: CASSQDLQAETQYF. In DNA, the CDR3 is TGCGCCAGCAGCCAAGATCTTCAGGCGGAGACCCAGTACTTC.

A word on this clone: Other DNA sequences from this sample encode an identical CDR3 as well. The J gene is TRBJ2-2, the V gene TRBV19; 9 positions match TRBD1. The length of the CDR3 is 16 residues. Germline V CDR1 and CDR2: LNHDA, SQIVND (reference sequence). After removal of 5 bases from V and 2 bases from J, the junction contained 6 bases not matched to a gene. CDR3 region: CASSPKGQGNTGELFF. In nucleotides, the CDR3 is TGTGCCAGTAGTCCCAAGGGACAGGGTAACACCGGGGAGCTGTTTTTT.

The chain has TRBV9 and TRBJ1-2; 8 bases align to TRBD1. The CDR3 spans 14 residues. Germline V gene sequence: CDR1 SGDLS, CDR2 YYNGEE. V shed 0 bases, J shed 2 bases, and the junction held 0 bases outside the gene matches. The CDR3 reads CASSVGQGNYGYTF. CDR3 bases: TGTGCCAGCAGCGTAGGACAGGGGAACTATGGCTACACCTTC.

CDR3 sequence (DNA): TGTGCCGCAGCAGGCGACGGACAGGGGTATGGCTACACCTTC. Translation gives CAAAGDGQGYGYTF. V is TRBV19 and J is TRBJ1-2; TRBD1 matches 9 bases. CDR3 size: 14 residues. V shed 11 bases, J shed 5 bases, and the junction held 12 bases outside the gene matches. Germline CDR1 and CDR2: LNHDA and SQIVND (reference sequence).